This TCR beta chain is from a study of human T cells and chemical hapten exposure. This clonotype was picked up a small number of times. Germline V gene lookup returns CDR1 MNHEY and CDR2 SVGEGT. Trimming took 5 bases from V and 4 from J; bases not matched to a gene: 8. The CDR3 extends over 16 amino acids. A single record per CDR3 protein comes from TCRdb applying MiXCR to the 5' RACE reads. The sample has under 150,000 distinct CDR3 sequences, more than 15% seen once. Unfractionated whole blood served as the source for total RNA extraction. This TCR was sampled from a human donor in good health. The chain joins TRBV6-2 or TRBV6-3 to TRBJ1-5; 10 bases agree with TRBD1. Written as DNA, the CDR3 is TGTGCCAGCAGTCGACCGGGACAGGGGAGGAATCAGCCCCAGCATTTT. Translated: CASSRPGQGRNQPQHF.